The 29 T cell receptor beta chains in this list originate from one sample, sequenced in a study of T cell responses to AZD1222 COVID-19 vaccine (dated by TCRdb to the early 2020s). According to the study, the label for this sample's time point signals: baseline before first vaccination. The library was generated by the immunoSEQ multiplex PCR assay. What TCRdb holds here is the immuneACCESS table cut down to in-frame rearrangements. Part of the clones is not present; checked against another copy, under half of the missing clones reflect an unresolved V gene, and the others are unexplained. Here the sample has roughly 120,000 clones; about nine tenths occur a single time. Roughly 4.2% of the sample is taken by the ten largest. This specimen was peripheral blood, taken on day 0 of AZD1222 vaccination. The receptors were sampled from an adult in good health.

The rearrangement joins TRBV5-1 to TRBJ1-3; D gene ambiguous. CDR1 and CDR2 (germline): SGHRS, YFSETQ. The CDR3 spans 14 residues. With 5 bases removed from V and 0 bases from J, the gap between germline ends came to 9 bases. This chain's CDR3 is CASRAVSSGNTIYF. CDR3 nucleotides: TGCGCCAGCAGGGCAGTTAGCTCTGGAAACACCATATATTTT.

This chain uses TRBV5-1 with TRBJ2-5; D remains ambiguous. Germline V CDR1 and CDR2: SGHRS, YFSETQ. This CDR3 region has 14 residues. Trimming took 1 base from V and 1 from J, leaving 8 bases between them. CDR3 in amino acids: CASSLRPGQETQYF. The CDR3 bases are TGCGCCAGCAGCTTGAGGCCAGGCCAAGAGACCCAGTACTTC.

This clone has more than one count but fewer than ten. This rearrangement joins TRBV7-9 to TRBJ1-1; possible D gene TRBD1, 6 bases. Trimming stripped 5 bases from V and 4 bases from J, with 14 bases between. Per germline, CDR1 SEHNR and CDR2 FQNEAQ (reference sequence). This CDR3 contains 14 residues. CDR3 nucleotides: TGTGCCAGCAGCATACAGGGTAGTGGCACTGAAGCTTTCTTT. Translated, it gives CASSIQGSGTEAFF.

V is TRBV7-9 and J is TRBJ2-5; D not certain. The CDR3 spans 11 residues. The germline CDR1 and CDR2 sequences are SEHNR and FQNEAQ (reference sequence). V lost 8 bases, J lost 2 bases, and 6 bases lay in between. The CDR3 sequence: CASGHQETQYF. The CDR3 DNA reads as TGTGCCAGCGGTCATCAAGAGACCCAGTACTTC. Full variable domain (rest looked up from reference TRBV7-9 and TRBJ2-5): DTGVSQNPRHKITKRGQNVTFRCDPISEHNRLYWYRQTLGQGPEFLTYFQNEAQLEKSRLLSDRFSAERPKGSFSTLEIQRTEQGDSAMYLCASGHQETQYFGPGTRLLVL.

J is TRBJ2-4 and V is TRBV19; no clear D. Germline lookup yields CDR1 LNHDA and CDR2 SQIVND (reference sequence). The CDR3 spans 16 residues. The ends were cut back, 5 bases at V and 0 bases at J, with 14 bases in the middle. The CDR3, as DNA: TGTGCCAGTAGTCTCCAGCTAGGCTTAGCCAAAAACATTCAGTACTTC. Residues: CASSLQLGLAKNIQYF.

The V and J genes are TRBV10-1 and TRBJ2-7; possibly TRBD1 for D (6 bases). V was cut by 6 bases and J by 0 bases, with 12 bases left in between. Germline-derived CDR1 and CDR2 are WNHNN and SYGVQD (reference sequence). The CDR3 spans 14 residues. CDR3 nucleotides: TGCGCCAGCAGGACCGGGACACGCTCCTACGAGCAGTACTTC. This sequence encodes CASRTGTRSYEQYF.

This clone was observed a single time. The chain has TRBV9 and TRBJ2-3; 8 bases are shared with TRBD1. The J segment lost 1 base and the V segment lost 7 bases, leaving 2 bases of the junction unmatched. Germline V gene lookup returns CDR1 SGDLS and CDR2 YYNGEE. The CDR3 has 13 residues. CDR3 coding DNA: TGTGCCAGCCGGGGACAGGGCACAGATACGCAGTATTTT. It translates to CASRGQGTDTQYF.

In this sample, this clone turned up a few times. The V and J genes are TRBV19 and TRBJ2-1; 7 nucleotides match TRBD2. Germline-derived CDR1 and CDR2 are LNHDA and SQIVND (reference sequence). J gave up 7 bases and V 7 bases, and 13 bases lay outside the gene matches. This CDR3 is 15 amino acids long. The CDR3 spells CASTPLGGSVNEQFF. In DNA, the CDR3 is TGTGCCAGTACCCCTCTCGGCGGGAGCGTTAATGAGCAGTTCTTC. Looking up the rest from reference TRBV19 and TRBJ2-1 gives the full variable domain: DGGITQSPKYLFRKEGQNVTLSCEQNLNHDAMYWYRQDPGQGLRLIYYSQIVNDFQKGDIAEGYSVSREKKESFPLTVTSAQKNPTAFYLCASTPLGGSVNEQFFGPGTRLTVL.

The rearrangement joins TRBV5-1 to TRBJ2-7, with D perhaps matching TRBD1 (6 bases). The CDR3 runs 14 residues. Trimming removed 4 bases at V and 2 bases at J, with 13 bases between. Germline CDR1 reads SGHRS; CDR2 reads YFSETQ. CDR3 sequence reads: CASSAITGTYEQYF. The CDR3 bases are TGCGCCAGCAGCGCTATCACAGGGACCTACGAGCAGTACTTC.

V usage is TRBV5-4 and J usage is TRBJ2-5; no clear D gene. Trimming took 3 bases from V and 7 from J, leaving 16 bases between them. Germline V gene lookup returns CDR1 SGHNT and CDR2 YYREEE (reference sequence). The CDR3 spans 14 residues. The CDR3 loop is CASSSLDPPGTQYF. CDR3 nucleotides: TGTGCCAGCAGCTCATTGGACCCTCCCGGGACCCAGTACTTC. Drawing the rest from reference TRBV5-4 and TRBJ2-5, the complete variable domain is ETGVTQSPTHLIKTRGQQVTLRCSSQSGHNTVSWYQQALGQGPQFIFQYYREEENGRGNFPPRFSGLQFPNYSSELNVNALELDDSALYLCASSSLDPPGTQYFGPGTRLLVL.

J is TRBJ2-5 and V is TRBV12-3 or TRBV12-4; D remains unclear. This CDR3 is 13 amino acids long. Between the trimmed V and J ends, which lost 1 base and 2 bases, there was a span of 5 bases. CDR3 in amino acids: CASSLVQQETQYF. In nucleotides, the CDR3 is TGTGCCAGCAGTTTAGTACAACAAGAGACCCAGTACTTC.

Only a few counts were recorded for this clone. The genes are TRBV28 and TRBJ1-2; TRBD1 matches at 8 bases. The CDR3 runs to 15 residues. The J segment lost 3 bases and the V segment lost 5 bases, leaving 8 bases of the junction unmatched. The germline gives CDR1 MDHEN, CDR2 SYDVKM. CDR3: CASSGPGQADYGYTF. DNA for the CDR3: TGTGCCAGCAGTGGACCGGGACAGGCGGACTATGGCTACACCTTC.

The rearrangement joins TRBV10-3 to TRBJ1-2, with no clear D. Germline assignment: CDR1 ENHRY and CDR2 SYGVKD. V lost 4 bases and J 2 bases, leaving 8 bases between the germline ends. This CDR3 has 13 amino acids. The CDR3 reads CAISVVENYGYTF. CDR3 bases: TGTGCCATCAGTGTGGTAGAAAACTATGGCTACACCTTC.

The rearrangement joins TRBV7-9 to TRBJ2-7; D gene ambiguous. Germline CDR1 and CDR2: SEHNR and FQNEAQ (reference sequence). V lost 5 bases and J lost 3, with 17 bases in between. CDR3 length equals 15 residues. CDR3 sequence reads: CASSPRSSINYEQYF. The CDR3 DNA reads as TGTGCCAGCAGCCCACGGAGCTCTATCAACTACGAGCAGTACTTC.

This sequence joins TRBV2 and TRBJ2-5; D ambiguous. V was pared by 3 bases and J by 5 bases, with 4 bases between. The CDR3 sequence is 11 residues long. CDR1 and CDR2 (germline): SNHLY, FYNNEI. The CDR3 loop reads CASSDRETQYF. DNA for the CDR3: TGTGCCAGCAGTGACCGGGAGACCCAGTACTTC.

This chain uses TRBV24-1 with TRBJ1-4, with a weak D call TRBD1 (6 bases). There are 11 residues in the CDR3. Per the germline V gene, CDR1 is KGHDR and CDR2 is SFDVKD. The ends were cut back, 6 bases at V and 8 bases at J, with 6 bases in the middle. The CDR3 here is CATSQGEKLFF. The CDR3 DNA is TGTGCCACCAGTCAGGGGGAAAAACTGTTTTTT.

The DNA for the CDR3 is TGTGCCAGTAAACCCCGGGGCGGGAGCGGTACCTCTAGCTTAGGAAATGAGCAGTTCTTC. It encodes CASKPRGGSGTSSLGNEQFF. The chain has TRBV19 and TRBJ2-1; 7 bases align to TRBD2. Germline loops: CDR1 LNHDA, CDR2 SQIVND (reference sequence). There are 20 residues in the CDR3. V gave up 7 bases and J gave up 7 bases; unmatched junction bases: 28.

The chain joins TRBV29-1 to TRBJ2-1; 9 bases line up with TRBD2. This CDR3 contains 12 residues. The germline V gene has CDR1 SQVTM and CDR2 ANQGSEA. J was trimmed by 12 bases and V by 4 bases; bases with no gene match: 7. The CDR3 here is CSVAAGGPLQFF. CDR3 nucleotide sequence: TGCAGCGTTGCGGCGGGGGGGCCGCTGCAGTTCTTC.

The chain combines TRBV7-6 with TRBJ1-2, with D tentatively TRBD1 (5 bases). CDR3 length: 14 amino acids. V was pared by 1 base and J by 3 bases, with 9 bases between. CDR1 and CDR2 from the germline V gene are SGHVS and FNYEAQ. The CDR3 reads CASSLDQGDYGYTF. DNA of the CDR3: TGTGCCAGCAGCTTAGATCAGGGAGACTATGGCTACACCTTC.

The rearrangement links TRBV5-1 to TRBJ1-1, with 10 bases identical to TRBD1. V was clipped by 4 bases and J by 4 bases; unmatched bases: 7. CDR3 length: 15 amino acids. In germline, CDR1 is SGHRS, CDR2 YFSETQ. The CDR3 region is CASSNRQGASTEAFF. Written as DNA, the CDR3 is TGCGCCAGCAGCAATCGACAGGGGGCGAGCACTGAAGCTTTCTTT.

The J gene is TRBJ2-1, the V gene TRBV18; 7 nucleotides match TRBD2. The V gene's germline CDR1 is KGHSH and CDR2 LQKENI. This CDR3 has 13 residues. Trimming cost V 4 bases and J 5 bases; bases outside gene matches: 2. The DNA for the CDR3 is TGTGCCAGCTCACAAAGCGGGAACAATGAGCAGTTCTTC. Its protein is CASSQSGNNEQFF.

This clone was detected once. The CDR3 region has the DNA TGTGCTAGTGGTGACTGGGTCAACACCGGGGAGCTGTTTTTT. Its protein is CASGDWVNTGELFF. The V gene is TRBV12-5, the J gene TRBJ2-2; D unresolved. The CDR3 sequence is 14 residues long. In germline, CDR1 is LGHNT, CDR2 FRNRAP. V lost 5 bases, J lost 2 bases, and 9 bases lay in between.

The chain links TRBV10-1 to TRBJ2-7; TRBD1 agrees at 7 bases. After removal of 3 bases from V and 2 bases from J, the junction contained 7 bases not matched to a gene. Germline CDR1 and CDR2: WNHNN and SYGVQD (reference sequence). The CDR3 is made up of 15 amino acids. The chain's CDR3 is CASSDPGTGAYEQYF. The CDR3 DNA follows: TGCGCCAGCAGTGATCCTGGTACAGGGGCCTACGAGCAGTACTTC.

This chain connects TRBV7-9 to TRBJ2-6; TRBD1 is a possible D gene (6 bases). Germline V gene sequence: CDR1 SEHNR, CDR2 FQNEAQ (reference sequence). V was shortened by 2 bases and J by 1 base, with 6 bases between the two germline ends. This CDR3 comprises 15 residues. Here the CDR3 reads CASSLTGSGANVLTF. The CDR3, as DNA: TGTGCCAGCAGCTTAACAGGGTCTGGGGCCAACGTCCTGACTTTC. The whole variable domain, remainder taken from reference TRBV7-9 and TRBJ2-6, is DTGVSQNPRHKITKRGQNVTFRCDPISEHNRLYWYRQTLGQGPEFLTYFQNEAQLEKSRLLSDRFSAERPKGSFSTLEIQRTEQGDSAMYLCASSLTGSGANVLTFGAGSRLTVL.

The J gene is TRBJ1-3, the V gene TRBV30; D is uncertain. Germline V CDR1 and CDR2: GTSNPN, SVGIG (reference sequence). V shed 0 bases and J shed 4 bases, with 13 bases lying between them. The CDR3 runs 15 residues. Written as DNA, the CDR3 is TGTGCCTGGAGTGTACGCTGGTATTCAGGAAACACCATATATTTT. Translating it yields CAWSVRWYSGNTIYF.

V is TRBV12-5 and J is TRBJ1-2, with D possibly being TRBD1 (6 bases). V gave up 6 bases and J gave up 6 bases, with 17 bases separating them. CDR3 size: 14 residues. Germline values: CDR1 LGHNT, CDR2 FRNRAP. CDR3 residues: CASGTGRGSHGYTF. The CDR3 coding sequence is TGTGCTAGTGGGACGGGCAGGGGCAGTCATGGCTACACCTTC.

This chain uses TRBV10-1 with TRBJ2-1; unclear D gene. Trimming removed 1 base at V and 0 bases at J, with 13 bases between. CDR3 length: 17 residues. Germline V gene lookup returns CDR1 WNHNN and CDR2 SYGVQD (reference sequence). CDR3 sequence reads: CASSEWVVSGSYNEQFF. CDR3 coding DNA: TGCGCCAGCAGTGAGTGGGTCGTCTCGGGCTCCTACAATGAGCAGTTCTTC.

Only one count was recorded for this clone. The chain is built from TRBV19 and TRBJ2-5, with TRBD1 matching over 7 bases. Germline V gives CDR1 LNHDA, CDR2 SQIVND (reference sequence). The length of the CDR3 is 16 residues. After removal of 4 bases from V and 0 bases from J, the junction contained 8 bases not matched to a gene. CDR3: CASSTATGSYQETQYF. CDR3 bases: TGTGCCAGTAGTACAGCGACAGGGTCGTACCAAGAGACCCAGTACTTC.

The CDR3 loop reads CASSPRQIADTGELFF. CDR3 DNA: TGTGCCAGCTCACCACGGCAGATAGCGGACACCGGGGAGCTGTTTTTT. V gene TRBV18 combines with J gene TRBJ2-2, with TRBD2 as a possible D gene (6 bases). Trimming left V 1 base short and J 3 bases short, with 12 bases between. Germline V CDR1 and CDR2: KGHSH, LQKENI. CDR3 length equals 16 residues.